This section outlines one TCR beta chain sequence together with its context. This entry is derived from a study of monozygotic twins with inflammatory bowel disease. Used for each TCR library was approximately 4,000 ng of total RNA. TCRdb reworked the 5' RACE reads into one entry per CDR3 protein, no DNA. The sample has about 380,000 distinct CDR3 sequences, and its top ten clones hold around 2.6%. Per the germline V gene, CDR1 is MNHEY and CDR2 is SMNVEV (reference sequence). The CDR3 contains 14 residues. The V call is TRBV27, the J call TRBJ2-7; lacking DNA, the TRBD1 call made by TCRdb goes unchecked. The receptor was derived from a human donor with ulcerative colitis or Crohn's disease, or a healthy co-twin of an affected twin (not recorded which). The sample was blood. CDR3 sequence reads: CASSLTGGTYEQYF.